This TCR beta chain was identified in a study of human T cells and chemical hapten exposure. As for the study in general: Patients having alopecia areata, totalis or universalis were mostly female.

The CDR3 contains 16 residues. Unmatched junction bases numbered 3, after V lost 1 base and J lost 3 bases. Germline CDR1 is SGHRS and CDR2 is YFSETQ. Noted time point: patch test 3, about 24 weeks after DPC sensitization. Treatment given: therapeutic diphenylcyclopropenone sensitization with weekly scalp DPC. Using its own MiXCR run on the RACE reads, TCRdb lists one record per CDR3 protein. The sample contains 210,000 or so distinct CDR3 sequences, approximately 26% of which appear only once. This clonotype was recorded a few times. V gene TRBV5-1 combines with J gene TRBJ2-2; 10 bases align to TRBD2. Here the sequenced sample was whole blood, taken in connection with sensitization to the hapten diphenylcyclopropenone (DPC). The sequence derives from a woman between 35 and 50 years old with alopecia areata. Some clones in this sample may be carry-over from other donors' samples. Here the CDR3 reads CASSLRTSGYTGELFF. CDR3 sequence (DNA): TGCGCCAGCAGCTTGCGGACTAGCGGCTACACCGGGGAGCTGTTTTTT.